This TCR beta chain was identified in a study of T cell repertoires in cytomegalovirus infection (dated by TCRdb to the late 2010s). Looking at the study overall: Peptide stimulations targeted recently identified HLA-C-restricted CMV epitopes, whose presentation resists viral immunomodulation, together with well-studied HLA-B-restricted epitopes. Donor HLA type was relevant to the analysis, as public TCR beta signatures indicated carriage of CMV infection together with the matching HLA type. Broad study findings and their caveats: In both this cohort and an independent roughly 400-donor cohort, the cumulative frequency of public TCR beta family members distinguished carriers of CMV infection plus the relevant HLA type. The ex vivo response was dominated by HLA-C-restricted CMV-specific TCR beta clonotypes, which also provided the single most frequent clonotype in two of eight donors.

Concerning this clonotype: Its target antigen remains unknown. Base-call qualities are not available, and no considerably larger clone is one nucleotide away.

The cysteine opens and the phenylalanine closes a CDR3 of 16 amino acids. Of the read, only the CDR3 DNA is kept; its 48 bases are in frame from base 1. The germline V gene (reference sequence) gives CDR1 as DFQATT and CDR2 as SNEGSKA. Relative to germline, V is missing 6 bases and J is missing 3 bases, with 16 bases of the junction outside any gene match. The label giving this sample's treatment or condition can be read as: in vitro stimulation with specific CMV peptide epitopes to enrich CMV-specific T cells. The data were produced on an Illumina HiSeq 1500. The public reads were reanalyzed by TCRdb: fastp trimming at Q25, MiXCR alignment, in-frame beta chains only. Rows are unified per CDR3 protein, each entry keeping the most common DNA and genes. A total of some 130,000 distinct CDR3 sequences appear in this sample, more than 30% of them only once. The ten largest clones represent roughly half of the sample.

The rearranged segments are TRBV20-1 and TRBJ2-7; TRBD1 lines up with 8 middle nucleotides. The source of this sequence is a human donor in good health (CMV status not recorded). Some clones in this sample may be carry-over from other donors' samples. The input for sequencing was CD8+ T cells from cultured PBMCs, taken from culture after CMV antigen stimulation. The CDR3 here reads CSAYLFGQGKNYEQYF. The DNA sequence is TGCAGTGCCTACCTATTTGGACAGGGAAAAAACTACGAGCAGTACTTC.